Each of the 7 T cell receptor beta chains below was sequenced from the same sample in a study of Graves' ophthalmopathy and Graves' hyperthyroidism. CDR3 regions of TCR beta were amplified from RNA transcripts. HTBI-primed RT-PCR formed the first round, and a multiplex PCR formed the second. TCRdb called the multiplex PCR reads again in MiXCR, with one record for every CDR3 protein. The sample includes around 520,000 distinct CDR3 sequences, about two fifths of them seen just once. The sequenced sample was peripheral blood or thyroid tissue (not recorded which). All receptors derive from an adult man with Graves' hyperthyroidism.

The chain links TRBV9 to TRBJ1-2; D is possibly TRBD1 (5 bases). Trimming took 0 bases from V and 2 from J, leaving 17 bases between them. The CDR3 length is 17 residues. CDR1 is SGDLS and CDR2 is YYNGEE in the germline V gene. The DNA of the CDR3 is TGTGCCAGCAGCGTAGTCGGGACGGGGTCCTTCAACTATGGCTACACCTTC. It is translated as CASSVVGTGSFNYGYTF.

The chain joins TRBV28 to TRBJ2-7; D is undetermined. Per the germline V gene, CDR1 is MDHEN and CDR2 is SYDVKM. The V gene lost 3 bases and the J gene lost 0 bases, with 6 bases spanning the gap. The CDR3 consists of 13 residues. This chain's CDR3 is CASSFSVSYEQYF. The CDR3 DNA reads as TGTGCCAGCAGTTTTTCAGTCTCCTACGAGCAGTACTTC.

Note on this clonotype: A much larger clone lies one base from this, so it may be a read error. The V gene is TRBV7-9, the J gene TRBJ2-7; D remains ambiguous. The CDR3 has 11 residues. Germline V CDR1 and CDR2: SEHNR, FQNEAQ (reference sequence). The CDR3 DNA reads TGTGCCAGCAGTCACGGATACGAGCAGTGCTTC. This encodes CASSHGYEQCF. Using reference TRBV7-9 and TRBJ2-7 for the parts outside the CDR3, the full variable domain is DTGVSQNPRHKITKRGQNVTFRCDPISEHNRLYWYRQTLGQGPEFLTYFQNEAQLEKSRLLSDRFSAERPKGSFSTLEIQRTEQGDSAMYLCASSHGYEQCFGPGTRLTVT.

V usage is TRBV20-1 and J usage is TRBJ1-4; D is perhaps TRBD1 (5 bases). V lost 0 bases and J 7 bases, leaving 9 bases between the germline ends. Germline V gene lookup returns CDR1 DFQATT and CDR2 SNEGSKA (reference sequence). CDR3 size: 13 residues. CDR3 bases: TGCAGTGCTAGAGAGGACGGGGGTGAAAAACTGTTTTTT. Translating it yields CSAREDGGEKLFF.

Only a few counts were recorded for this clonotype. The chain joins TRBV4-2 to TRBJ1-5; tentatively, D is TRBD1 (6 bases). Germline V lookup: CDR1 LGHNA, CDR2 YNFKEQ. This CDR3 has 15 amino acids. With 0 bases removed from V and 7 bases from J, the gap between germline ends came to 13 bases. CDR3 in amino acids: CASSQDVGGQQPQHF. CDR3 DNA: TGTGCCAGCAGCCAAGATGTGGGGGGCCAACAGCCCCAGCATTTT.

This clonotype was observed at least ten times. The chain recombines TRBV4-1 with TRBJ1-5; the D is unclear. Germline CDR1 is MGHRA and CDR2 is YSYEKL. V was clipped by 1 base and J by 0 bases, with 7 bases between them. The CDR3 extends over 15 amino acids. DNA of the CDR3: TGCGCCAGCAGCCAAGGATTCGGTAGCAATCAGCCCCAGCATTTT. Amino acids: CASSQGFGSNQPQHF.

On this clonotype itself: Since a much larger clone is just one base distant, this may be a read error. This chain uses TRBV9 with TRBJ2-7; possible D gene TRBD1, 6 bases. The last part of the DNA fits TRBJ2-1 better; the J call may be wrong. This CDR3 contains 13 residues. Germline loops: CDR1 SGDLS, CDR2 YYNGEE. The CDR3 sequence: CASSAGQYYEQFF. CDR3 sequence (DNA): TGCGCCAGCAGCGCCGGACAGTACTACGAGCAGTTCTTC.